The 5 T cell receptor beta chains below were found in one sample sequenced in a study of CD8+ T cells in alopecia areata. In each case, RNA was isolated and then reverse transcribed into cDNA as the sequencing template. Profiled with immunoSEQ multiplex PCR; TCRdb holds only in-frame clones, not every one. The sample has about 140,000 clones; 45% to 60% are singletons. The material sequenced was CD4+ T cells sorted from blood, taken at week 0. These receptor sequences come from a human donor with alopecia areata.

V is TRBV9 and J is TRBJ1-1; D remains unclear. V was clipped by 4 bases and J by 3 bases, with 13 bases between them. CDR3 length equals 14 residues. Per germline, CDR1 SGDLS and CDR2 YYNGEE. The chain's CDR3 is CASSTKDGDTEAFF. DNA of the CDR3: TGTGCCAGCAGCACCAAGGACGGGGACACTGAAGCTTTCTTT.

The sample holds a few counts of this clone. This chain links TRBV18 with TRBJ2-7, with D possibly being TRBD2 (6 bases). In germline, CDR1 is KGHSH, CDR2 LQKENI. Trimming took 6 bases from V and 7 from J, leaving 13 bases between them. This CDR3 contains 12 residues. The chain's CDR3 is CASSTRVGEQYF. The CDR3 DNA follows: TGTGCCAGCTCGACTAGGGTGGGTGAGCAGTACTTC. Full variable domain (outside the CDR3, taken from reference TRBV18 and TRBJ2-7): NAGVMQNPRHLVRRRGQEARLRCSPMKGHSHVYWYRQLPEEGLKFMVYLQKENIIDESGMPKERFSAEFPKEGPSILRIQQVVRGDSAAYFCASSTRVGEQYFGPGTRLTVT.

This rearrangement joins TRBV29-1 to TRBJ2-5, with a weak D call TRBD2 (6 bases). Trimming removed 3 bases at V and 5 bases at J, with 13 bases between. The CDR3 extends over 13 amino acids. Germline-derived CDR1 and CDR2 are SQVTM and ANQGSEA. CDR3 sequence (DNA): TGCAGCGTTGATGGGGGGTGGGATGAGACCCAGTACTTC. Its protein product is CSVDGGWDETQYF.

J is TRBJ1-1 and V is TRBV29-1; the match to TRBD1 covers 8 bases. Germline CDR1 and CDR2: SQVTM and ANQGSEA. Losses at the gene ends were 7 bases for V and 7 bases for J; bases not matched to a gene: 8. This CDR3 spans 12 amino acids. CDR3 residues: CSGCRGQGEAFF. CDR3 coding DNA: TGCAGCGGATGCAGGGGGCAGGGTGAAGCTTTCTTT.

The chain has TRBV4-1 and TRBJ2-7; 8 bases fit TRBD2. Germline lookup yields CDR1 MGHRA and CDR2 YSYEKL. Trimming removed 6 bases from V and 5 bases from J; junction bases left unmatched: 9. The CDR3 length is 14 residues. CDR3 in DNA: TGCGCCAGCAGTCGGGGGGGACTAGGGCACGAGCAGTACTTC. It yields the protein CASSRGGLGHEQYF.